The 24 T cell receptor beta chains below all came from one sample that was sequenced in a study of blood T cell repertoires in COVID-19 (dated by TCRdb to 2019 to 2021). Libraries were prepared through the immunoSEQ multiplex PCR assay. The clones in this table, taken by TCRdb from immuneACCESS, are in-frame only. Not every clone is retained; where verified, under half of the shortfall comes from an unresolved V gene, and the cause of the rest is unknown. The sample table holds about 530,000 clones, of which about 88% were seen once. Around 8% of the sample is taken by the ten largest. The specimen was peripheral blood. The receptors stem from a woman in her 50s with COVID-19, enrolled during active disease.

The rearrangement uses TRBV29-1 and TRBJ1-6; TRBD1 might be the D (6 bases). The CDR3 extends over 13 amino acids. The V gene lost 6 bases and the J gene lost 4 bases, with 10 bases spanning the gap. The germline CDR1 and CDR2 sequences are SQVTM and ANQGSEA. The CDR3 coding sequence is TGCAGCGTGCGGACAGCTTATAATTCACCCCTCCACTTT. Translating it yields CSVRTAYNSPLHF.

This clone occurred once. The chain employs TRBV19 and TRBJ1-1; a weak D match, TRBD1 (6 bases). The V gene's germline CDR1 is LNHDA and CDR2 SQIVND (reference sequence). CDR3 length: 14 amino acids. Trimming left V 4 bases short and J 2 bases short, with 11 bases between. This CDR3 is CASSTSRGNTEAFF. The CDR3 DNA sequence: TGTGCCAGTAGTACGAGCAGGGGCAACACTGAAGCTTTCTTT.

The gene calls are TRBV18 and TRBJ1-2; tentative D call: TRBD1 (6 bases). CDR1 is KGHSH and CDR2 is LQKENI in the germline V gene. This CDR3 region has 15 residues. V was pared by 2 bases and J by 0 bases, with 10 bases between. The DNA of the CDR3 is TGTGCCAGCTCACCAAGGACAGATCCTAACTATGGCTACACCTTC. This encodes CASSPRTDPNYGYTF.

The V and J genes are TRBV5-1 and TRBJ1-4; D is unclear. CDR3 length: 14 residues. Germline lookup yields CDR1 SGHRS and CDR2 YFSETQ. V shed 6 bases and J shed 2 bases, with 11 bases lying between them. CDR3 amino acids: CASKFEATNEKLFF. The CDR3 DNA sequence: TGCGCCAGCAAATTCGAGGCGACTAATGAAAAACTGTTTTTT.

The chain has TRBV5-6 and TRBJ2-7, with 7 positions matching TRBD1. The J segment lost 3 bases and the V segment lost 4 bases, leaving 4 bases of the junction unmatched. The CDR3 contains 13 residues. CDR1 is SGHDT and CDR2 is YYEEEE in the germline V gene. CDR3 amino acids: CASSIGTVYEQYF. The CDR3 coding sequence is TGTGCCAGCAGCATAGGGACAGTCTACGAGCAGTACTTC.

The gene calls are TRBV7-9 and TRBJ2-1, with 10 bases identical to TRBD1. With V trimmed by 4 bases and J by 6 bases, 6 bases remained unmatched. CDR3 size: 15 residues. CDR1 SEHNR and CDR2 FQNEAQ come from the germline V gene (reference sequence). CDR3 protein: CASSSDRGGRNEQFF. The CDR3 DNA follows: TGTGCCAGCAGCTCGGACAGGGGGGGCCGCAATGAGCAGTTCTTC.

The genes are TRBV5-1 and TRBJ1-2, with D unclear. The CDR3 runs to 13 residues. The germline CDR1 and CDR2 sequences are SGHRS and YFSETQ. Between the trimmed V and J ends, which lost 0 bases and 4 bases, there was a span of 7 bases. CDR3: CASSLDSFYGYTF. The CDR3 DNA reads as TGCGCCAGCAGCTTGGACAGCTTCTATGGCTACACCTTC.

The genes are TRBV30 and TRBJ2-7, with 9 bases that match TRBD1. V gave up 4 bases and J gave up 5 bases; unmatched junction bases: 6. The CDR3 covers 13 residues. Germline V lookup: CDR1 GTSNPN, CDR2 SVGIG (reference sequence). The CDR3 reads CAWTRDREDEQYF. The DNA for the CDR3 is TGTGCCTGGACTCGGGACAGGGAGGACGAGCAGTACTTC.

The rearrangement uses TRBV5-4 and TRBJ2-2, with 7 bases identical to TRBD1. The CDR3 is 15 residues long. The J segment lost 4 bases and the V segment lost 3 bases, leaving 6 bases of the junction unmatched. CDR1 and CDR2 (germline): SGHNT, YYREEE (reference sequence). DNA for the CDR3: TGTGCCAGCAGCTCGACAGGGCCCCCCACCGGGGAGCTGTTTTTT. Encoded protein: CASSSTGPPTGELFF.

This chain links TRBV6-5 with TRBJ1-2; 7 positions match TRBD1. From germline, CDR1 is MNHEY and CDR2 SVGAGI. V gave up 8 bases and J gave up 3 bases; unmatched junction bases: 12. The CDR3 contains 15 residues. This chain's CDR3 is CASDFRGGWDYGYTF. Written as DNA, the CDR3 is TGTGCCAGCGATTTCAGAGGGGGCTGGGACTATGGCTACACCTTC.

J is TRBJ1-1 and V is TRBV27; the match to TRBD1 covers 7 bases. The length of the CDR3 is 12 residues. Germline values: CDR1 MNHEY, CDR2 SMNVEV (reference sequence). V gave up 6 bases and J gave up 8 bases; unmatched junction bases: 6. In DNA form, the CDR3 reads TGTGCCAGCAGAACGACAGGGTTAGAAGCTTTCTTT. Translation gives CASRTTGLEAFF.

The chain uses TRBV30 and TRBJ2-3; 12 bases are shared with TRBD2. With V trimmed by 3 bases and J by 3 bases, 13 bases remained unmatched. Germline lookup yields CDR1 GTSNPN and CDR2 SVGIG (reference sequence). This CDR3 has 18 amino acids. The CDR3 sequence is CAWSALAGGQVFTDTQYF. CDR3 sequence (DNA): TGTGCCTGGAGCGCCCTAGCGGGGGGGCAGGTTTTTACAGATACGCAGTATTTT.

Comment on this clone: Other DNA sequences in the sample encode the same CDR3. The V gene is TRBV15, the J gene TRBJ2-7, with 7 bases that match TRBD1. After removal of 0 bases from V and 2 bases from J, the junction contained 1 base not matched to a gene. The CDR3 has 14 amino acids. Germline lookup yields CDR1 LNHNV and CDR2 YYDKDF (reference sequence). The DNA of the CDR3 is TGTGCCACCAGCAGAGATAGGGGGCCCTACGAGCAGTACTTC. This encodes CATSRDRGPYEQYF.

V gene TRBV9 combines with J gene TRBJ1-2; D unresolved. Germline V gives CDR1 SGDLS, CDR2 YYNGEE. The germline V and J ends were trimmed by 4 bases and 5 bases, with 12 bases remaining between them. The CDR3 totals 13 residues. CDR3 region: CASSTLEAYGYTF. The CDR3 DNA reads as TGTGCCAGCAGCACTCTAGAGGCATATGGCTACACCTTC.

This chain's CDR3 is CASSLGTGGENQPQHF. The CDR3 nucleotides read TGTGCCAGCAGCTTAGGGACAGGGGGTGAGAATCAGCCCCAGCATTTT. This chain joins TRBV7-9 and TRBJ1-5; TRBD1 agrees at 10 bases. The germline CDR1 and CDR2 sequences are SEHNR and FQNEAQ (reference sequence). Trimming took 1 base from V and 4 from J; bases not matched to a gene: 4. The CDR3 sequence is 16 residues long.

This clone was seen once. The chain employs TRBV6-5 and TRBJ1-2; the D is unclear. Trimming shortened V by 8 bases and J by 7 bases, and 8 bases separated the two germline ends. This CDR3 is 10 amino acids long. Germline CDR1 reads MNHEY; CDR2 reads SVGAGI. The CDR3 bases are TGTGCCAGCTCTAGGCTTGGCTACACCTTC. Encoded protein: CASSRLGYTF.

The CDR3 sequence is CASRSSWSSYEQYF. CDR3 in DNA: TGTGCCAGCAGGAGCAGCTGGAGCTCCTACGAGCAGTACTTC. V and J are TRBV6-5 and TRBJ2-7; no clear D gene. The CDR3 runs 14 residues. Trimming took off 6 bases at V and 0 bases at J, with 12 bases between the two ends. The germline gives CDR1 MNHEY, CDR2 SVGAGI.

The CDR3 spells CASSLEQTDTQYF. CDR3 in DNA: TGTGCCAGCAGCTTAGAACAGACAGATACGCAGTATTTT. This chain connects TRBV13 to TRBJ2-3; D remains ambiguous. Germline V gene data show CDR1 as PRHDT and CDR2 as FYEKMQ (reference sequence). There are 13 residues in the CDR3. V lost 1 base and J lost 3, with 5 bases in between.

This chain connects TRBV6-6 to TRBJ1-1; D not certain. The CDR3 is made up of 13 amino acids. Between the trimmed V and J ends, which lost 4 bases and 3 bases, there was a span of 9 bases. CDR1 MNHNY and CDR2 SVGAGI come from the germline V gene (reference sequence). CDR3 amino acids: CASSSNRDTEAFF. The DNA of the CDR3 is TGTGCCAGCAGTTCCAATAGAGACACTGAAGCTTTCTTT.

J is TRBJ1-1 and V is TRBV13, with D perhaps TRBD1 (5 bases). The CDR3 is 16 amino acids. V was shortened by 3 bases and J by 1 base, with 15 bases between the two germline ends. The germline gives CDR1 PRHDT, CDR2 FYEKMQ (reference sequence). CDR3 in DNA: TGTGCCAGCAGCTTCTGGGCCGGCGGGGGGAACACTGAAGCTTTCTTT. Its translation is CASSFWAGGGNTEAFF.

The CDR3: CASSLGASGGVMGNEQFF. The CDR3 bases are TGTGCCAGCAGCTTGGGGGCTAGCGGGGGCGTGATGGGCAATGAGCAGTTCTTC. J is TRBJ2-1 and V is TRBV5-4; 10 bases agree with TRBD2. V dropped 0 bases and J dropped 6; count of bases not matched to a gene: 12. Germline CDR1 is SGHNT and CDR2 is YYREEE (reference sequence). This CDR3 comprises 18 residues.

CDR3 nucleotide sequence: TGTGCCAGCAGTACGACAAGGAATGAAAAACTGTTTTTT. This codes for CASSTTRNEKLFF. The chain couples TRBV6-5 to TRBJ1-4; D unclear. V dropped 5 bases and J dropped 5 bases, with 9 bases sitting between them. Germline loops: CDR1 MNHEY, CDR2 SVGAGI. This CDR3 spans 13 amino acids.

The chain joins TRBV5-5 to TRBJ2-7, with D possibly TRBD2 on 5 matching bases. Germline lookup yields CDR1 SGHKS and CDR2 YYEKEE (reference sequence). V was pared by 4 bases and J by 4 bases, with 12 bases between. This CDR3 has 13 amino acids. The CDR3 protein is CASSRGLLYEQYF. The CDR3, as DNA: TGTGCCAGCAGCCGTGGACTGTTATACGAGCAGTACTTC.

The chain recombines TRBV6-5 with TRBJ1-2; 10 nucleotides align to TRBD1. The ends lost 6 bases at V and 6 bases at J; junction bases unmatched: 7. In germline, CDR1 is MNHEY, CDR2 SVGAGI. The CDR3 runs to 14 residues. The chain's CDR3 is CASSITGTGDGYTF. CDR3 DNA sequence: TGTGCCAGCAGCATAACCGGGACAGGGGATGGCTACACCTTC.